This T cell receptor beta chain was recorded in a study of blood T cell repertoires in COVID-19. As for the study in general: Samples representing acute and convalescent COVID-19 were sourced from the United States, Italy and Spain.

Only in-frame clones appear in the TCRdb table, and some are missing; sequencing was by immunoSEQ multiplex PCR. The repertoire consists of 150,000 to 200,000 clones, with 80% to 90% occurring once and the leading ten covering nearly 8%. This clonotype originated in a woman in her forties or fifties who had recovered from COVID-19. Sequencing used PBMCs or T cells enriched from blood (not recorded which).

Written as DNA, the CDR3 is TGTGCCAGCAGTTTTGAGCATGGCTACACCTTC. It encodes CASSFEHGYTF. J is TRBJ1-2 and V is TRBV28; D ambiguous. V lost 3 bases and J 6 bases, leaving 5 bases between the germline ends. The CDR3 sequence is 11 residues long. In germline, CDR1 is MDHEN, CDR2 SYDVKM.